The source of this TCR beta chain is a study of blood T cells in healthy people across ages. Findings and caveats of the study: CMV status of donors was unknown, possibly confounding expanded clonotype changes.

This clonotype was observed a handful of times. No antigen is known for it. For the second PCR, which ran for roughly 6 to 12 cycles, a sample-barcoded 5' primer and a J-beta primer mix were used. TCRdb redid the calling of the 5' RACE reads with MiXCR, one entry per CDR3 protein. The table has over 1.5 million distinct CDR3 sequences, roughly 52% seen once. Germline V gene data show CDR1 as SGDLS and CDR2 as YYNGEE. The length of the CDR3 is 17 residues. V lost 4 bases to trimming and J lost 7 bases; unmatched junction nucleotides: 18. The sequenced sample was blood. The chain joins TRBV9 to TRBJ1-2, with 8 nucleotides matching TRBD1. The sequence derives from a woman in her thirties or forties in good health. Here the CDR3 reads CASSPMDRELVPSGYTF. The CDR3 DNA sequence: TGTGCCAGCAGCCCAATGGACAGGGAGTTGGTGCCTAGTGGCTACACCTTC.